The 21 T cell receptor beta chains in this list originate from one sample, sequenced in a study of Graves' ophthalmopathy and Graves' hyperthyroidism. The study amplified TCR beta CDR3 regions using RNA transcripts. Second-round multiplex PCR followed a first-round RT-PCR using HTBI primers. In TCRdb, the multiplex PCR reads were re-called with MiXCR into one record per CDR3 protein. The table has fewer than 650,000 distinct CDR3 sequences, approximately 21% seen once. Sequenced: peripheral blood. The receptors derive from a woman between 18 and 30 years old with stable Graves' hyperthyroidism. Some clones in this sample may be carry-over from other donors' samples.

The table lists this clonotype with many counts. The J gene is TRBJ1-2, the V gene TRBV5-1, with TRBD1 matching over 8 bases. Trimming at V came to 2 bases and at J to 5 bases, leaving 5 bases not matched to a gene. Germline-derived CDR1 and CDR2 are SGHRS and YFSETQ. CDR3 length equals 14 residues. The CDR3 DNA sequence: TGCGCCAGCAGCTTCGGGACAGGAACTTATGGCTACACCTTC. Protein product: CASSFGTGTYGYTF.

This clonotype showed up many times. This chain connects TRBV12-5 to TRBJ2-2; D unresolved. Germline CDR1 and CDR2: LGHNT and FRNRAP. V lost 3 bases and J lost 6, with 8 bases in between. This CDR3 region has 13 residues. The CDR3 sequence is CASGLAEAGELFF. The CDR3 DNA sequence: TGTGCTAGTGGTTTAGCAGAGGCCGGGGAGCTGTTTTTT.

This clonotype showed up many times. The chain uses TRBV30 and TRBJ1-2, with D unresolved. V shed 0 bases and J shed 4 bases, with 9 bases lying between them. Germline values: CDR1 GTSNPN, CDR2 SVGIG (reference sequence). This CDR3 is built from 13 residues. CDR3 bases: TGTGCCTGGAGTGTGGAGTCAGCCTATGGCTACACCTTC. It codes for CAWSVESAYGYTF.

The V and J genes are TRBV12-3 or TRBV12-4 and TRBJ1-6, with a tentative D call TRBD1 (6 bases). V lost 6 bases to trimming and J lost 0 bases, with 6 bases between them. The CDR3 contains 14 residues. The CDR3 nucleotides are TGTGCCAGCAGACAGGGCTCCTATAATTCACCCCTCCACTTT. Amino acid sequence: CASRQGSYNSPLHF.

This clonotype has a count of ten or more. The chain uses TRBV7-8 and TRBJ2-5, with D possibly TRBD2 on 6 matching bases. V lost 5 bases to trimming and J lost 5 bases, with 30 bases between them. The CDR3 is made up of 19 amino acids. The germline V gene encodes CDR1 SGHVS and CDR2 FQNEAQ. CDR3 bases: TGTGCCAGCAGCACACCCAGGAGGGGTCTAAGGCCCACCCAGGAGACCCAGTACTTC. Amino acids: CASSTPRRGLRPTQETQYF.

This clonotype was recorded at least ten times. The chain combines TRBV7-3 with TRBJ2-5, with D possibly being TRBD2 (6 bases). CDR1 SGHTA and CDR2 FQGTGA come from the germline V gene. This CDR3 has 14 amino acids. The germline V and J ends were trimmed by 2 bases and 4 bases, with 11 bases remaining between them. Here the CDR3 DNA reads TGTGCCAGCAGCTTAGGAGGGGATTCAGAGACCCAGTACTTC. This translates into CASSLGGDSETQYF.

This clonotype is a singleton in its sample. A much bigger clone sits one base away, suggesting this may be a read error. The chain carries TRBV5-6 and TRBJ2-2, with D maybe TRBD2 (6 bases). CDR3 length: 15 amino acids. Looked up from germline, CDR1 is SGHDT and CDR2 is YYEEEE. The CDR3: CASSLVAGYLGELCF. DNA of the CDR3: TGTGCCAGCAGCTTGGTTGCGGGATATCTCGGGGAGCTGTGTTTT. The full variable domain, with the rest looked up from reference TRBV5-6 and TRBJ2-2, is DAGVTQSPTHLIKTRGQQVTLRCSPKSGHDTVSWYQQALGQGPQFIFQYYEEEERQRGNFPDRFSGHQFPNYSSELNVNALLLGDSALYLCASSLVAGYLGELCFGEGSRLTVL.

This chain joins TRBV28 and TRBJ1-2, with 8 bases matching TRBD1. The V gene's germline CDR1 is MDHEN and CDR2 SYDVKM. The trim removed 5 bases at V and 2 bases at J, leaving 7 bases unmatched. The CDR3 contains 15 residues. For the CDR3, the DNA is TGTGCCAGCAGTATACAGGGGGGGAGGAACTATGGCTACACCTTC. Encoded protein: CASSIQGGRNYGYTF.

As regards this clonotype: A clone one base away is much larger, so this may be a read error. The chain combines TRBV13 with TRBJ2-2, with 11 positions matching TRBD2. Germline V gene lookup returns CDR1 PRHDT and CDR2 FYEKMQ (reference sequence). Unmatched junction bases numbered 12, after V lost 0 bases and J lost 6 bases. CDR3 length: 19 amino acids. This CDR3 reads CASSLGLAGVKLGPGELFF. For the CDR3, the DNA is TGTGCCAGCAGCTTAGGACTAGCGGGAGTTAAGTTGGGGCCCGGGGAGCTGTTTTTT.

V and J are TRBV29-1 and TRBJ2-7; D perhaps matches TRBD2 (7 bases). CDR1 is SQVTM and CDR2 is ANQGSEA in the germline V gene. V was trimmed by 6 bases and J by 5 bases, leaving 11 bases between them. This CDR3 has 11 amino acids. CDR3: CSVTGGHEQYF. CDR3 in DNA: TGCAGCGTGACGGGGGGCCACGAGCAGTACTTC.

This chain links TRBV20-1 with TRBJ2-7; possibly TRBD1 for D (6 bases). Trimming shortened V by 7 bases and J by 1 base, and 11 bases separated the two germline ends. The CDR3 consists of 12 residues. Germline values: CDR1 DFQATT, CDR2 SNEGSKA (reference sequence). The CDR3 nucleotides read TGCAGTGGGGGGACACTATCCTACGAGCAGTACTTC. This codes for CSGGTLSYEQYF.

This clonotype has more than one count but fewer than ten. The chain carries TRBV6-1 and TRBJ1-1; D unclear. The CDR3 has 13 residues. Trimming left V 2 bases short and J 3 bases short, with 7 bases between. Germline assignment: CDR1 MNHNS and CDR2 SASEGT. The CDR3 DNA reads as TGTGCCAGCAGTGAACAAGGAGACACTGAAGCTTTCTTT. It specifies CASSEQGDTEAFF.

This clonotype was seen more than once but under ten times. The chain links TRBV5-1 to TRBJ2-4, with TRBD2 as a possible D gene (6 bases). The CDR3 covers 15 residues. The germline V and J ends were trimmed by 0 bases and 7 bases, with 14 bases remaining between them. In germline, CDR1 is SGHRS, CDR2 YFSETQ. The DNA for the CDR3 is TGCGCCAGCAGCTTGGGTGATGGAGGGTCTAACATTCAGTACTTC. This codes for CASSLGDGGSNIQYF.

There are a few counts of this clonotype. The V call is TRBV12-5, the J call TRBJ2-2, with a tentative D call TRBD1 (5 bases). The CDR3 runs 15 residues. Trimming stripped 3 bases from V and 4 bases from J, with 12 bases between. Germline V gives CDR1 LGHNT, CDR2 FRNRAP. The CDR3 loop reads CASGLVGARTGELFF. The DNA for the CDR3 is TGTGCTAGTGGTTTAGTAGGGGCGCGCACCGGGGAGCTGTTTTTT.

This clonotype came up many times. This chain's CDR3 is CASRVQGASSPLHF. For the CDR3, the DNA is TGTGCCAGCAGAGTCCAGGGGGCTAGTTCACCCCTCCACTTT. The V gene is TRBV6-1, the J gene TRBJ1-6; 8 bases align to TRBD1. Trimming cost V 6 bases and J 9 bases; bases outside gene matches: 7. CDR3 length equals 14 residues. Per the germline V gene, CDR1 is MNHNS and CDR2 is SASEGT.

This clonotype occurred many times. The V call is TRBV4-1, the J call TRBJ2-7; possibly TRBD1 or TRBD2 for D (5 bases each). The CDR3 runs 16 residues. Germline CDR1 is MGHRA and CDR2 is YSYEKL. V was cut by 0 bases and J by 0 bases, with 12 bases left in between. The CDR3 DNA is TGCGCCAGCAGCCAAGATTTAGTTGGGGGCTCCTACGAGCAGTACTTC. This codes for CASSQDLVGGSYEQYF.

In its sample, this clonotype was seen many times. The V call is TRBV12-3 or TRBV12-4, the J call TRBJ1-1, with D unresolved. The V gene lost 8 bases and the J gene lost 4 bases, with 11 bases spanning the gap. The CDR3 contains 12 residues. The CDR3 region has the DNA TGTGCCAGCGTTTCCCAAGGCACTGAAGCTTTCTTT. It yields the protein CASVSQGTEAFF.

This clonotype has at least ten counts. J is TRBJ2-5 and V is TRBV12-3 or TRBV12-4; D remains ambiguous. CDR3 length equals 14 residues. V lost 2 bases to trimming and J lost 1 base, with 8 bases between them. This CDR3 reads CASSLIPRQETQYF. The CDR3 coding sequence is TGTGCCAGCAGTTTAATCCCTCGCCAAGAGACCCAGTACTTC.

This clonotype appeared many times. An end of the junction does not agree with germline; a read error may underlie this. The chain combines TRBV6-5 with TRBJ2-5; maybe TRBD2 (5 bases). The CDR3 is 16 residues long. Germline-derived CDR1 and CDR2 are MNHEY and SVGAGI. The CDR3 protein is CVSSYPAGERQETQYF. The CDR3 bases are TGTGTCAGCAGTTACCCGGCCGGGGAGCGGCAAGAGACCCAGTACTTC.

This clonotype was seen many times. The CDR3 protein is CASSVRDSTNSPLHF. In DNA form, the CDR3 reads TGTGCCAGCAGCGTGAGGGACAGTACCAATTCACCCCTCCACTTT. V and J are TRBV9 and TRBJ1-6, with 7 bases that match TRBD1. V was clipped by 2 bases and J by 7 bases; unmatched bases: 6. Germline V gene sequence: CDR1 SGDLS, CDR2 YYNGEE. The CDR3 totals 15 residues.

At least ten counts were recorded for this clonotype. The J gene is TRBJ2-2, the V gene TRBV7-2, with D uncertain. The CDR3 runs 14 residues. Germline lookup yields CDR1 SGHTA and CDR2 FQGNSA. The V gene lost 3 bases and the J gene lost 3 bases, with 8 bases spanning the gap. As DNA, the CDR3 is TGTGCCAGCAGCTTTGGCTCCCACACCGGGGAGCTGTTTTTT. It translates to CASSFGSHTGELFF.